The T cell receptor beta chain described here comes from a study of identical twins. The CDR3 has 15 amino acids. V was trimmed by 8 bases and J by 2 bases, leaving 17 bases between them. The table lists this clonotype with a count of one. Its antigen is currently unknown. This clone may be a read error of a much larger clone one base away. Healthy Caucasian donors formed the entire cohort. General study results and limits: Modeled out-of-frame TCR alpha sharing in monozygotic twins fell below observed levels.

Through template switching, a universal primer site was introduced, and the cDNA contained unique molecular identifiers. One entry per CDR3 protein results from TCRdb running MiXCR on the 5' RACE reads. The table includes approximately 630,000 distinct CDR3 sequences, about 7.1% detected once. This sample was shared with a second study, whose subject was yellow fever vaccine responses in identical twins.

This TCR came from a woman aged 18-35 years in good health. V is TRBV12-3 or TRBV12-4 and J is TRBJ2-3; D is perhaps TRBD1 or TRBD2 (5 bases each). The sample consisted of PBMCs. CDR3 sequence (DNA): TGTGCCAGCTCCCCACTTTGGGGGTCCACAGATACGCAGTATTTT. Its translation: CASSPLWGSTDTQYF.